This T cell receptor beta chain was captured by sequencing in a study of blood T cell repertoires in COVID-19. Study details: The cDNA or gDNA used as material had been derived from T cells, B-cell-depleted T cells, or PBMCs.

At least ten counts were recorded for this clone. Authors' analysis steps: Scientists estimated how many nucleated cells there were by amplifying reference gene primers. The assay was immunoSEQ multiplex PCR, and TCRdb's table has in-frame clones only and misses some. That table gives V, J and clone size, and the DNA gave D and trimming. This table has 280,000 or so clones, approximately 83% appearing once. With V trimmed by 9 bases and J by 3 bases, 10 bases remained unmatched. This CDR3 has 15 amino acids. The germline CDR1 and CDR2 sequences are SSHAT and FNYEAQ (reference sequence). Material for sequencing was peripheral blood. The sequence was obtained from a woman in her forties or fifties who had recovered from COVID-19. The V call is TRBV7-7, the J call TRBJ2-3, with TRBD2 identical over 9 bases. The CDR3 region is CASSLAGGPTDTQYF. The CDR3 nucleotides read TGTGCCAGTTCGCTCGCGGGGGGGCCGACAGATACGCAGTATTTT.